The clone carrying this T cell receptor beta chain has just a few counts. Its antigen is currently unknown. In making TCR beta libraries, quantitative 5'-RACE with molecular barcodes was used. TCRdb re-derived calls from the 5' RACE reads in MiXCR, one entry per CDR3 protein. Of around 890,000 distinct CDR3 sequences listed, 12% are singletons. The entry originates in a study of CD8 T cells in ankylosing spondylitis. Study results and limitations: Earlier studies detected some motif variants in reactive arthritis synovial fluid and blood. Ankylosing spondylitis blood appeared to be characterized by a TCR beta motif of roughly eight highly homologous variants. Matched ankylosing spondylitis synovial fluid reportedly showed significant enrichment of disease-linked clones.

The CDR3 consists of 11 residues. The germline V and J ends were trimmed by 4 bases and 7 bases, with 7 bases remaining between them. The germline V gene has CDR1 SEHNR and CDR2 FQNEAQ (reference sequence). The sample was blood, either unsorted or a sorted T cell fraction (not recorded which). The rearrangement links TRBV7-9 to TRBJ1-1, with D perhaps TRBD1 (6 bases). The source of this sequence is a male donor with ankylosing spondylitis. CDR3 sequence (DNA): TGTGCCAGCAGCTGGGGGCTTGAAGCTTTCTTT. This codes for CASSWGLEAFF.